This T cell receptor (beta chain) was sequenced for a study of blood T cells in healthy people across ages. Study findings and constraints: Percentage of naive T cells showed a strong correlation with TCR beta diversity.

CDR3 size: 15 residues. Per the germline V gene, CDR1 is DFQATT and CDR2 is SNEGSKA (reference sequence). The sample holds a few counts of this clonotype. Antigen unknown. A sample-barcoded 5' primer and a J-beta primer mix were used in a second PCR of about 7 to 12 cycles. TCRdb independently ran MiXCR on the 5' RACE reads; one entry per CDR3 protein. This sample carries some 690,000 distinct CDR3 sequences, 22% of them seen once, and the ten largest clones take about 20%. Material: blood. This sequence was found in a man in his sixties or seventies in good health. The genes are TRBV20-1 and TRBJ2-5, with TRBD2 identical over 16 bases. The DNA end is a closer match to TRBJ2-1, so the J assignment may be wrong. CDR3 coding DNA: TGCAGTGCCTGGGGACTAGCGGGGGGGGACAATGAGCAGTTCTTC. It translates to CSAWGLAGGDNEQFF.